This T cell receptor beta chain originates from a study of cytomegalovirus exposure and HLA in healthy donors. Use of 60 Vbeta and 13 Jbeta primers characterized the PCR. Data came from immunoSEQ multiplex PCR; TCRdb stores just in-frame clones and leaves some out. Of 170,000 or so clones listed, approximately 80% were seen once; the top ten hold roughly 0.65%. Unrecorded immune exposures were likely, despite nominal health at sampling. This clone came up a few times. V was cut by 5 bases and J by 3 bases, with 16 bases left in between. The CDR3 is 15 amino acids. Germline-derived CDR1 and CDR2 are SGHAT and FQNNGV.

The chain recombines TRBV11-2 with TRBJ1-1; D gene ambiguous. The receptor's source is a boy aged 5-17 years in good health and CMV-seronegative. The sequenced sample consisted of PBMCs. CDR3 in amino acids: CASSPIGAVYTEAFF. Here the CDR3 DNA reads TGTGCCAGCAGCCCAATTGGCGCGGTCTACACTGAAGCTTTCTTT.